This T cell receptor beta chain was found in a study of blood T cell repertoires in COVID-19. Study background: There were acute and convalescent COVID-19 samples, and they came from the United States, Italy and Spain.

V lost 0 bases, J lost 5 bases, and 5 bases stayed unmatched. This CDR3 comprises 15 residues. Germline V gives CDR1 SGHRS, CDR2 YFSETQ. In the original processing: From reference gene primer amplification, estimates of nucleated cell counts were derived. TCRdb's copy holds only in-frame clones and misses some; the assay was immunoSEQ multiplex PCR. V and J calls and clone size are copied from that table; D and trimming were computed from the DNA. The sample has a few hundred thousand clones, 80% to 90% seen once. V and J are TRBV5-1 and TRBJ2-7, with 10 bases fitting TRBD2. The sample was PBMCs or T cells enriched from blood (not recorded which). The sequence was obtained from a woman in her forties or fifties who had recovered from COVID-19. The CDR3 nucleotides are TGCGCCAGCAGCTTGGAGCTAGCGGGAGTCGACGAGCAGTACTTC. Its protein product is CASSLELAGVDEQYF. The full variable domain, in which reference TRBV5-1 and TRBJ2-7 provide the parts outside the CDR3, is KAGVTQTPRYLIKTRGQQVTLSCSPISGHRSVSWYQQTPGQGLQFLFEYFSETQRNKGNFPGRFSGRQFSNSRSEMNVSTLELGDSALYLCASSLELAGVDEQYFGPGTRLTVT.